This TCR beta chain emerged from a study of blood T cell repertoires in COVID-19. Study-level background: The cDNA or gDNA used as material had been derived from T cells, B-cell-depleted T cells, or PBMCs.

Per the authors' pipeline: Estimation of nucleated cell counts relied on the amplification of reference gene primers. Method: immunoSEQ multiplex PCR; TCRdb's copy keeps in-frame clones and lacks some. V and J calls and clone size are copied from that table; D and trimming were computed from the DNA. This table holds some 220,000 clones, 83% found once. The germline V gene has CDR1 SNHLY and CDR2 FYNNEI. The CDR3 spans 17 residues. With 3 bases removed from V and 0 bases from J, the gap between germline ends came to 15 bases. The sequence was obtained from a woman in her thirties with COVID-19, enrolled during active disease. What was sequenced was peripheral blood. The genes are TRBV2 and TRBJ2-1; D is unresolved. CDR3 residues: CASSEVSVSSSYNEQFF. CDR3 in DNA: TGTGCCAGCAGTGAGGTATCCGTTTCTAGCTCCTACAATGAGCAGTTCTTC.